These 18 T cell receptor beta chains were all obtained from the same sample, sequenced in a study of identical twins. TCRdb re-called the 5' RACE reads through MiXCR, storing one row per CDR3 protein. Among 300,000 to 400,000 distinct CDR3 sequences listed, approximately 13% were seen once. The same data also contributed to another study, on yellow fever vaccine responses in identical twins.

The sequencing input was CD8+ T cells sorted from blood. These receptors were taken from a woman aged 18-35 years in good health.

This clonotype was counted between two and nine times. V usage is TRBV5-8 and J usage is TRBJ2-1; weak D call: TRBD1 (5 bases). The germline V gene encodes CDR1 SGHTS and CDR2 YDEGEE. Trimming pared 1 base from V and 4 bases from J, leaving 12 bases between. CDR3 length: 15 amino acids. The DNA for the CDR3 is TGTGCCAGCAGCTTGTTCAAGGGGCTATACAATGAGCAGTTCTTC. Translation gives CASSLFKGLYNEQFF. Full variable domain (remainder filled in from reference TRBV5-8 and TRBJ2-1): EAGVTQSPTHLIKTRGQQATLRCSPISGHTSVYWYQQALGLGLQFLLWYDEGEERNRGNFPPRFSGRQFPNYSSELNVNALELEDSALYLCASSLFKGLYNEQFFGPGTRLTVL.

This clonotype has more than one count but fewer than ten. This sequence joins TRBV27 and TRBJ2-5; D gene ambiguous. The CDR3 runs 12 residues. Trimming cost V 7 bases and J 5 bases, with 11 bases left between them. The germline V gene has CDR1 MNHEY and CDR2 SMNVEV (reference sequence). The CDR3 region is CASKDPQETQYF. The CDR3 DNA reads as TGTGCCAGCAAAGACCCCCAGGAGACCCAGTACTTC.

V usage is TRBV20-1 and J usage is TRBJ2-5; D is possibly TRBD1 or TRBD2 (5 bases each). The CDR3 runs 14 residues. Trimming removed 3 bases from V and 4 bases from J, with 15 bases in between. CDR1 is DFQATT and CDR2 is SNEGSKA in the germline V gene (reference sequence). The CDR3 DNA follows: TGCAGTGCTAGTCCCGGGGACCTTGGAGAGACCCAGTACTTC. Amino acid sequence: CSASPGDLGETQYF.

Many counts were recorded for this clonotype. The chain's CDR3 is CASNSVAYNSPLHF. The DNA of the CDR3 is TGTGCCAGCAATTCTGTGGCATATAATTCACCCCTCCACTTT. The chain is built from TRBV27 and TRBJ1-6; unclear D gene. The CDR3 is 14 amino acids. The germline V gene encodes CDR1 MNHEY and CDR2 SMNVEV (reference sequence). Trimming removed 7 bases at V and 4 bases at J, with 11 bases between.

This sequence joins TRBV18 and TRBJ1-5; D not certain. The germline V and J ends were trimmed by 4 bases and 0 bases, with 16 bases remaining between them. This CDR3 spans 17 amino acids. Germline CDR1 is KGHSH and CDR2 is LQKENI. This CDR3 reads CASSLGERAYSNQPQHF. CDR3 nucleotides: TGTGCCAGCTCACTTGGGGAGAGGGCTTATAGCAATCAGCCCCAGCATTTT.

The chain links TRBV7-8 to TRBJ2-1, with 9 bases identical to TRBD1. Germline CDR1 and CDR2: SGHVS and FQNEAQ. The CDR3 runs to 15 residues. J lost 10 bases, V lost 4 bases, and 11 bases had no gene match. The CDR3 region has the DNA TGTGCCAGCAGCTCGTCCGGGACAGGGCAGGGAGAGCAGTTCTTC. As protein: CASSSSGTGQGEQFF.

This clonotype was observed many times. V usage is TRBV7-8 and J usage is TRBJ1-5; D perhaps matches TRBD1 (5 bases). Germline values: CDR1 SGHVS, CDR2 FQNEAQ. Trimming left V 1 base short and J 0 bases short, with 10 bases between. The CDR3 consists of 16 residues. The CDR3 DNA is TGTGCCAGCAGCTTAGGCGGGGGGGGTAGCAATCAGCCCCAGCATTTT. The encoded protein is CASSLGGGGSNQPQHF.

This chain joins TRBV28 and TRBJ1-4; D gene ambiguous. Germline assignment: CDR1 MDHEN and CDR2 SYDVKM. V shed 3 bases and J shed 6 bases, with 2 bases lying between them. The CDR3 has 11 amino acids. The chain's CDR3 is CASSFDEKLFF. CDR3 bases: TGTGCCAGCAGTTTTGATGAAAAACTGTTTTTT.

The gene calls are TRBV9 and TRBJ2-1; D is possibly TRBD2 (5 bases). Per germline, CDR1 SGDLS and CDR2 YYNGEE. This CDR3 has 15 residues. The V end was cut by 0 bases, the J end by 8 bases, with 15 bases between. CDR3 in DNA: TGTGCCAGCAGCGTAGGAGGGCTAGCTTTTGATGAGCAGTTCTTC. Protein product: CASSVGGLAFDEQFF.

This clonotype was recorded a few times. The chain couples TRBV5-1 to TRBJ2-3, with D possibly TRBD2 on 5 matching bases. The CDR3 has 17 residues. Between the trimmed V and J ends, which lost 2 bases and 7 bases, there was a span of 23 bases. CDR1 and CDR2 (germline): SGHRS, YFSETQ. The CDR3 here is CASSFRGARSTVHTQYF. The CDR3 region has the DNA TGCGCCAGCAGCTTCCGGGGAGCCCGGAGTACTGTCCATACGCAGTATTTT.

V gene TRBV25-1 combines with J gene TRBJ2-3; 10 positions agree with TRBD2. The CDR3 has 17 amino acids. Trimming took 4 bases from V and 4 from J; bases not matched to a gene: 11. The germline CDR1 and CDR2 sequences are MGHDK and SYGVNS. CDR3 coding DNA: TGTGCCAGCAGTGCCGAAACACTAGCGGGGCAATCAGATACGCAGTATTTT. The encoded protein is CASSAETLAGQSDTQYF.

This clonotype was seen at least ten times. CDR3 loop: CASSLGGGAYNEQFF. In nucleotides, the CDR3 is TGTGCCAGCAGCTTAGGGGGGGGGGCGTACAATGAGCAGTTCTTC. The chain is built from TRBV11-2 and TRBJ2-1, with a possible D match to TRBD2 (7 bases). The germline CDR1 and CDR2 sequences are SGHAT and FQNNGV. With 1 base removed from V and 4 bases from J, the gap between germline ends came to 11 bases. The CDR3 is made up of 15 amino acids.

This sequence joins TRBV29-1 and TRBJ2-1, with 8 nucleotides matching TRBD1. This CDR3 has 14 residues. CDR1 is SQVTM, CDR2 ANQGSEA, per germline. Germline trimming cut 7 bases from V and 4 bases from J; bases unmatched to any gene: 9. Here the CDR3 reads CSASPGGHYNEQFF. The CDR3 coding sequence is TGCAGCGCCTCTCCAGGGGGCCATTACAATGAGCAGTTCTTC.

The genes are TRBV12-3 or TRBV12-4 and TRBJ1-4; D is perhaps TRBD1 (6 bases). Trimming removed 5 bases at V and 8 bases at J, with 18 bases between. This CDR3 region has 15 residues. The CDR3 DNA reads as TGTGCCAGCAGTGGAACAGGGCGGACTGGAGAAAAACTGTTTTTT. Translating gives CASSGTGRTGEKLFF.

V usage is TRBV9 and J usage is TRBJ2-1; a possible D gene is TRBD2 (6 bases). The CDR3 runs to 16 residues. V lost 3 bases to trimming and J lost 8 bases, with 21 bases between them. Germline CDR1 is SGDLS and CDR2 is YYNGEE. CDR3 nucleotide sequence: TGTGCCAGCAGCGAGGGATCGGTGGCGGGGCCGGATGAGCAGTTCTTC. It is translated as CASSEGSVAGPDEQFF.

The rearrangement uses TRBV10-3 and TRBJ2-1; D is ambiguous. This CDR3 has 14 residues. Germline-derived CDR1 and CDR2 are ENHRY and SYGVKD. The V and J ends lost 4 bases and 6 bases respectively, with 13 bases between them. CDR3 in amino acids: CAISVGSFANEQFF. CDR3 bases: TGTGCCATCAGTGTGGGGTCATTTGCCAATGAGCAGTTCTTC.

V gene TRBV11-1 combines with J gene TRBJ2-1; D tentatively fits TRBD1 or TRBD2 (6 bases each). V was clipped by 2 bases and J by 4 bases, with 24 bases between them. The CDR3 length is 19 residues. Germline V gene lookup returns CDR1 SGHAT and CDR2 FQDESV (reference sequence). CDR3 residues: CASSLKGGYRPGTYNEQFF. The CDR3 DNA reads TGTGCCAGCAGCTTAAAAGGGGGGTATCGTCCCGGGACATACAATGAGCAGTTCTTC.

This chain joins TRBV7-9 and TRBJ2-5; TRBD2 agrees at 8 bases. V lost 5 bases to trimming and J lost 2 bases; unmatched junction nucleotides: 13. Per the germline V gene, CDR1 is SEHNR and CDR2 is FQNEAQ (reference sequence). This CDR3 contains 17 residues. Written as DNA, the CDR3 is TGTGCCAGCAGCCCACTCACTAGCGGACTCCCTCAAGAGACCCAGTACTTC. It translates to CASSPLTSGLPQETQYF.